The T cell receptor beta chain under discussion was sequenced for a study of graft-versus-host responses after intestinal transplantation. In the study overall: Multivisceral, liver-intestinal, or isolated intestinal transplants were given to recipients. Study-wide results and caveats: Allografts carried high graft-versus-host to host-versus-graft clonal ratios in patients having graft-donor T cell macrochimerism.

To note about this clone: Its antigen remains unknown.

TCRdb keeps only in-frame clones here, not all; method: immunoSEQ multiplex PCR. The top ten hold over 0.75% of the sample, which has about 25,000 clones, around 80% seen once. Trimming left V 5 bases short and J 4 bases short, with 15 bases between. CDR3 size: 14 residues. Germline V CDR1 and CDR2: LNHDA, SQIVND (reference sequence). The specimen was unstimulated CD8+ T cells sorted from spleen or lymph node cells, collected before transplant. V is TRBV19 and J is TRBJ2-7; tentatively, D is TRBD2 (5 bases). This sequence was found in a human donor who was the organ donor for an intestinal transplant. CDR3 bases: TGTGCCAGTAGTCGGGGAGTGGAGTGGTACGAGCAGTACTTC. This codes for CASSRGVEWYEQYF.